A selection of T cell receptor beta chains follows, all from one sample in a study of blood T cell repertoires in COVID-19. TCRdb keeps only in-frame clones here, not all; method: immunoSEQ multiplex PCR. The sample includes fewer than 350,000 clones, about 86% seen only once; the top ten take about 12%. Sample: peripheral blood. Source of these receptors: a woman aged 30 to 39 with COVID-19, enrolled during active disease. Both conserved end residues are part of each CDR3. The order of the fields is clone size, J gene, V gene, D gene, CDR3 DNA, CDR3 protein. The D gene is left open where the match is weak. Not every row has a clone size; where given, it reads once, few, many or a size class.

NA | TRBJ2-3 | TRBV6-2/TRBV6-3 | NA | TGTGCCAGCAGTTCCCGCAGGGGGGGCACAGATACGCAGTATTTT | CASSSRRGGTDTQYF
once | TRBJ2-3 | TRBV5-5 | TRBD2 | TGTGCCAGCAGCTTCTCCCAGCGGGGGAACACAGATACGCAGTATTTT | CASSFSQRGNTDTQYF
NA | TRBJ2-1 | TRBV30 | NA | TGTGCCTGGAGCATTGGGGCTCATGAGCAGTTCTTC | CAWSIGAHEQFF
NA | TRBJ1-2 | TRBV11-1 | NA | TGTGCCAGCAGCCTTTTCCCCGGGAGCCCTGAAGGCTACACCTTC | CASSLFPGSPEGYTF
NA | TRBJ2-1 | TRBV20-1 | TRBD1 | TGCAGTGCTAGTTCCGGACAGGCGTACAATGAGCAGTTCTTC | CSASSGQAYNEQFF
NA | TRBJ2-7 | TRBV6-1 | TRBD2 | TGTGCCAGCAGTGAAGGACTAGCGGCTTCTTACGAGCAGTACTTC | CASSEGLAASYEQYF
NA | TRBJ2-7 | TRBV11-3 | TRBD1 | TGTGCCAGCAGCACGGGACAGTCTGACTACGAGCAGTACTTC | CASSTGQSDYEQYF
NA | TRBJ2-3 | TRBV5-4 | TRBD1 | TGTGCCAGCAGCTCGGGACAGGGAAACACAGATACGCAGTATTTT | CASSSGQGNTDTQYF
NA | TRBJ2-1 | TRBV3-1/TRBV3-2 | NA | TGTGCCAGCAGCCTGGGACTTTCCCTCAATGAGCAGTTCTTC | CASSLGLSLNEQFF
NA | TRBJ1-2 | TRBV18 | NA | TGTGCCAGCTCCCCCGGGGTTGCCATGGACTATGGCTACACCTTC | CASSPGVAMDYGYTF
NA | TRBJ2-7 | TRBV7-2 | TRBD2 | TGTGCCAGCAGCTTCTTTAGCGGGGGCTTCTACGAGCAGTACTTC | CASSFFSGGFYEQYF
NA | TRBJ2-3 | TRBV11-2 | NA | TGTGCCAGCAGCTTAGTAGGGCTCAAGGGGCTCACAGATACGCAGTATTTT | CASSLVGLKGLTDTQYF
NA | TRBJ2-7 | TRBV5-1 | NA | TGCGCCAGCAGCCACAACACAAGGAGCGAGCAGTACTTC | CASSHNTRSEQYF
NA | TRBJ2-1 | TRBV3-1/TRBV3-2 | NA | TGTGCCAGCAGCCAAGGACTTTTTACTAGCGAGCAGTTCTTC | CASSQGLFTSEQFF
NA | TRBJ2-7 | TRBV5-4 | TRBD2 | TGTGCCAGCAGCTTTGGAGGGACTAGCGGGGCGTACGAGCAGTACTTC | CASSFGGTSGAYEQYF
NA | TRBJ1-2 | TRBV5-4 | NA | TGTGCCAGCAGCTTGGGGTTGGGGGCGCATAACTATGGCTACACCTTC | CASSLGLGAHNYGYTF
NA | TRBJ2-7 | TRBV6-1 | TRBD2 | TGTGCCAGCAGTGAAGCTAGCGGGGGGGCCTTTACCAAGCAGTACTTC | CASSEASGGAFTKQYF
NA | TRBJ2-5 | TRBV5-5 | NA | TGTGCCAGCAGCAACGGACTGGGGGCCTGGGAGACCCAGTACTTC | CASSNGLGAWETQYF
NA | TRBJ2-1 | TRBV4-2 | TRBD1 | TGTGCCAGCAGCCAAGATGGACAGGGGCTGTACAATGAGCAGTTCTTC | CASSQDGQGLYNEQFF
NA | TRBJ2-7 | TRBV28 | TRBD1 | TGTGCCAGCAGTTTAGCCACCGGGACAGGCAACTTC | CASSLATGTGNF
NA | TRBJ1-2 | TRBV27 | NA | TGTGCCAGCAGGCGGGCCAATACTAACTATGGCTACACCTTC | CASRRANTNYGYTF
NA | TRBJ2-2 | TRBV19 | TRBD1 | TGTGCCAGTAGTAGCCCCTCGGACAGGGCGGTCACCGGGGAGCTGTTTTTT | CASSSPSDRAVTGELFF
NA | TRBJ1-1 | TRBV5-4 | NA | TGTGCCAGCAGCCTACAGGCGACTAACACTGAAGCTTTCTTT | CASSLQATNTEAFF
NA | TRBJ2-1 | TRBV24-1 | TRBD2 | TGTGCCACCAGTGATTGGCTAGCGGGGGACCCCAATGAGCAGTTCTTC | CATSDWLAGDPNEQFF
few | TRBJ2-5 | TRBV2 | NA | TGTGCCAGCAGTGAACGAGCGGGGACCCAGTACTTC | CASSERAGTQYF
NA | TRBJ2-7 | TRBV5-6 | NA | TGTGCCAGCAGCTTGAGACTAGTCATGTCGGACTTC | CASSLRLVMSDF
NA | TRBJ1-5 | TRBV10-2 | TRBD1 | TGCGCCAGCAGGGACAGGGGGCCTACGAGCAATCAGCCCCAGCATTTT | CASRDRGPTSNQPQHF